The present T cell receptor (beta chain) was sequenced within a study of blood T cell repertoires in COVID-19. CDR1 and CDR2 from the germline V gene are MNHEY and SVGAGI. The CDR3 covers 13 residues. The V end was cut by 6 bases, the J end by 0 bases, with 7 bases between. Here immunoSEQ multiplex PCR was the method, and the copy in TCRdb shows in-frame clones only, minus some. The sample records under 250,000 clones, about 82% being singletons. What was sequenced was peripheral blood. The clonotype was recovered from a woman older than 75 with COVID-19, enrolled during active disease. The chain is built from TRBV6-5 and TRBJ2-3, with D maybe TRBD2 (5 bases). The CDR3 DNA sequence: TGTGCCAGCAGAGGAGGTAGCACAGATACGCAGTATTTT. Translated: CASRGGSTDTQYF.